The T cell receptor beta chain described here comes from a study of cytomegalovirus exposure and HLA in healthy donors. Overall study context: Genetic ancestry analysis placed around four fifths of the 398 donors that were genotyped in the Caucasian-associated cluster.

A remark on this clone: Its target is unknown.

PCR was performed using 60 Vbeta and 13 Jbeta primers. Method: immunoSEQ multiplex PCR; TCRdb's copy keeps in-frame clones and lacks some. The sample consists of around 130,000 clones, just over 75% of them appearing once. Study results and caveats: 164 TCR beta chains were listed as cytomegalovirus-associated.

CDR3 length: 13 residues. Germline assignment: CDR1 KGHSH and CDR2 LQKENI. Trimming shortened V by 6 bases and J by 0 bases, and 6 bases separated the two germline ends. The gene calls are TRBV18 and TRBJ1-5, with D unclear. This sequence was found in a woman between 50 and 59 years old in good health and CMV-seronegative. Sequencing input: PBMCs. In nucleotides, the CDR3 is TGTGCCAGCTCCGGTAGTAGCAATCAGCCCCAGCATTTT. As protein: CASSGSSNQPQHF.